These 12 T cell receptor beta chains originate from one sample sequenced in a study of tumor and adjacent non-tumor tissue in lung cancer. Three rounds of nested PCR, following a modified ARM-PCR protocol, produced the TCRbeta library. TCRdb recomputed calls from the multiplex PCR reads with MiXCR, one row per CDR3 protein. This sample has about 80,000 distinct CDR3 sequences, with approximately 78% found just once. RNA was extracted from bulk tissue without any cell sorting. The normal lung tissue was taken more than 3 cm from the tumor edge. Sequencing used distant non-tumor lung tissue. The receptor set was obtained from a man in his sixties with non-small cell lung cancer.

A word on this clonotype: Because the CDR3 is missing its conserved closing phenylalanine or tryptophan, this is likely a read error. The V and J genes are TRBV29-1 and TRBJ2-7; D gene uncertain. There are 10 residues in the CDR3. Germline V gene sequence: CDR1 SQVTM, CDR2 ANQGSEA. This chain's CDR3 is CNVAHHEQYL. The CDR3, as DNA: TGCAACGTTGCTCATCACGAGCAGTACTTG.

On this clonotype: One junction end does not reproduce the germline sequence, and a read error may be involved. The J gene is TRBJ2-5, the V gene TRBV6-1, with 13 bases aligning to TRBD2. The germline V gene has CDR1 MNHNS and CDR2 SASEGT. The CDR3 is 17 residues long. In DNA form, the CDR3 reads TGTGCCAGCAGTTCGGGACTAGCGGGGACATACCAAGAGACCCAATACTTC. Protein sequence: CASSSGLAGTYQETQYF.

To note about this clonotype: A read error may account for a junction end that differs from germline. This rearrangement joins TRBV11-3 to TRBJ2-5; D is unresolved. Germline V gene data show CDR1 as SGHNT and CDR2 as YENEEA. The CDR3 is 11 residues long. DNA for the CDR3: TGTGCCAGCAGCCCAAAAGAGACCCAATACTTC. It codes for CASSPKETQYF.

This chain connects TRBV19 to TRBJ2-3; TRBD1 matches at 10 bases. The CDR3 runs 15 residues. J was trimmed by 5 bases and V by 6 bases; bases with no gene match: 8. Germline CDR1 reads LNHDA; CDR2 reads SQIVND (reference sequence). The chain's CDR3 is CASRMPGQGEDTQYF. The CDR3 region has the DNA TGTGCCAGTAGGATGCCAGGACAGGGGGAAGATACGCAGTATTTT.

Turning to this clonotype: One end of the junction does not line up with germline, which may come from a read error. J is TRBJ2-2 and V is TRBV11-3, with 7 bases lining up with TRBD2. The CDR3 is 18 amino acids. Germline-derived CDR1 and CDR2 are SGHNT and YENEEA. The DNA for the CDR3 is TGTGCCAGCAGCTCCCGGGGAGCGGGGAGATACAAAGCCGGGGATCTGTTTTTT. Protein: CASSSRGAGRYKAGDLFF.

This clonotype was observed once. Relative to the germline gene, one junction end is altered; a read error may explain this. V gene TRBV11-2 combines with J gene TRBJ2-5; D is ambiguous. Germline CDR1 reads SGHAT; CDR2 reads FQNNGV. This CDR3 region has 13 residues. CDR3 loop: CASTSTSEETQNF. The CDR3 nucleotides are TGTGCCAGCACCTCTACAAGTGAAGAGACCCAGAACTTC.

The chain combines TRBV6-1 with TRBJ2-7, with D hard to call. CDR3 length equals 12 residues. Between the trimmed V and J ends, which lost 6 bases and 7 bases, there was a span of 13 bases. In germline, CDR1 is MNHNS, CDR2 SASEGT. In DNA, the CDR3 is TGTGCCAGCAGAGACACTCAGGTGGAGCAGTACTTC. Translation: CASRDTQVEQYF.

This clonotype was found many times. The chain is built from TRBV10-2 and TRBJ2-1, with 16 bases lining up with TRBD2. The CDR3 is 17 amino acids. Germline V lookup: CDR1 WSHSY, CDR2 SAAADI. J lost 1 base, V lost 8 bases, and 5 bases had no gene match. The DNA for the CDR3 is TGCGCCAGCGAGGGGACTAGCGGGAGGGAATCCTACAATGAGCAGTTCTTC. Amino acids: CASEGTSGRESYNEQFF.

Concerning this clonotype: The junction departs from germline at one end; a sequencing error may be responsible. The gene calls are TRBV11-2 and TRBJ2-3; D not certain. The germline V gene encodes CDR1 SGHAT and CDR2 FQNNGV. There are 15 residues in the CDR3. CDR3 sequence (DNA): TGTGCCAGTAGCTTCGGGCTAAGGGGCACAGATACGCAGTATTTT. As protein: CASSFGLRGTDTQYF.

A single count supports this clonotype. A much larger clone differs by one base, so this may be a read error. CDR3 sequence reads: CASSQNSGTANTEELFF. CDR3 in DNA: TGCGCCAGCAGCCAAAACAGCGGGACCGCTAACACCGAGGAGCTGTTTTTT. The chain recombines TRBV5-1 with TRBJ2-2; TRBD2 aligns across 7 bases. In germline, CDR1 is SGHRS, CDR2 YFSETQ. The CDR3 loop spans 17 amino acids.

CDR3 bases: TGTGCCAACAATCAGCACAGGGGGGAAGTCTACAATGAGCAGTTCTTC. This gives the protein CANNQHRGEVYNEQFF. This sequence joins TRBV5-6 and TRBJ2-1; 8 bases fit TRBD1. CDR1 is SGHDT, CDR2 YYEEEE, per germline. The CDR3 consists of 16 residues. V gave up 9 bases and J gave up 3 bases; unmatched junction bases: 14.

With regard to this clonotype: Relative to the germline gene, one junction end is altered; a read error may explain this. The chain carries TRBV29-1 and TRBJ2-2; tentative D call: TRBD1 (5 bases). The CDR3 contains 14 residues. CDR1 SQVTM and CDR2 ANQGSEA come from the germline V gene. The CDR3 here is CNVDSQGNTGELFF. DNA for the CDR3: TGCAACGTTGACAGCCAGGGAAACACCGGGGAGCTGTTTTTT.